This T cell receptor beta chain originates from a study of cytomegalovirus exposure and HLA in healthy donors. Study results and caveats: Cytomegalovirus association was assigned to 170 or so TCR beta chains. Reports described diagnosis of cytomegalovirus status by the classifier as highly specific and sensitive.

On this clone: Its antigen is as yet unknown.

TCRdb's table, derived via immunoSEQ multiplex PCR, lists solely in-frame clones and lacks some. The sample holds under 150,000 clones; 86% are singletons and the top ten take less than 3.5%. Per the germline V gene, CDR1 is SGHRS and CDR2 is YFSETQ. The CDR3 consists of 14 residues. Trimming cost V 4 bases and J 2 bases, with 11 bases left between them. Sequences were obtained from PBMCs. This clonotype was obtained from a man aged 18-30 years in good health and CMV-seronegative. The chain combines TRBV5-1 with TRBJ2-3, with D perhaps matching TRBD2 (5 bases). As DNA, the CDR3 is TGCGCCAGCAGCAGAGGACTTACCACAGATACGCAGTATTTT. Translation: CASSRGLTTDTQYF.